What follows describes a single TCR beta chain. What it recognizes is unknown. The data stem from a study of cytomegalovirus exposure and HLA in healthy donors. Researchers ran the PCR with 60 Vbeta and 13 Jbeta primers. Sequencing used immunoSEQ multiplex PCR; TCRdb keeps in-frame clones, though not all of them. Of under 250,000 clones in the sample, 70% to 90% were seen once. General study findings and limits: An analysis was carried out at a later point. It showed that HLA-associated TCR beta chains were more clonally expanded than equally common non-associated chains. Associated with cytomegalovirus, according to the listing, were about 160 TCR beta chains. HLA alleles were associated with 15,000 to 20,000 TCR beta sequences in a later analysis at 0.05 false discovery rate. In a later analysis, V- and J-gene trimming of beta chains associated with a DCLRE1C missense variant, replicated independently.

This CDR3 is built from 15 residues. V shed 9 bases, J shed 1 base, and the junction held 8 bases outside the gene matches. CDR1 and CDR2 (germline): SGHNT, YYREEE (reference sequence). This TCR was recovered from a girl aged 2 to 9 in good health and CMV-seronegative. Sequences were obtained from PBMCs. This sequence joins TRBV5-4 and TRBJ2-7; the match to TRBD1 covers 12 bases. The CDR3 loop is CATGTGGKVSYEQYF. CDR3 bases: TGTGCCACAGGGACAGGGGGCAAAGTGTCCTACGAGCAGTACTTC.